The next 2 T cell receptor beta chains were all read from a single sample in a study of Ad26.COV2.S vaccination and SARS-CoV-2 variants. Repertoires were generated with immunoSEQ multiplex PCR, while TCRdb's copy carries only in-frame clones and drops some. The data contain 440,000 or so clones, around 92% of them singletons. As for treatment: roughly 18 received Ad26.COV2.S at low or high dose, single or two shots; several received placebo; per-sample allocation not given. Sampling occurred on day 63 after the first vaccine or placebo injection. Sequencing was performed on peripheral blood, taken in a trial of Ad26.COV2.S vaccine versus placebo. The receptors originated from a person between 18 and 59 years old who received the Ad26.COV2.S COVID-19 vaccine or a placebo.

In DNA form, the CDR3 reads TGTGCCAGCAGCTTTGGGACAGGGGCGAATCAGCCCCAGCATTTT. It yields the protein CASSFGTGANQPQHF. The chain combines TRBV5-4 with TRBJ1-5; TRBD1 agrees at 10 bases. The CDR3 has 15 amino acids. Germline trimming cut 2 bases from V and 4 bases from J; bases unmatched to any gene: 3. Germline lookup yields CDR1 SGHNT and CDR2 YYREEE (reference sequence).

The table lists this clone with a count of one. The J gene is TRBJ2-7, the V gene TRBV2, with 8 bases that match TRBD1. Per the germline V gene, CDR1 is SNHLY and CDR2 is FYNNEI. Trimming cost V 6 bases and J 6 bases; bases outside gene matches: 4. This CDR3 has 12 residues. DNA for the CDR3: TGTGCCAGCAGCACGGACAGGGTCGAGCAGTACTTC. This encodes CASSTDRVEQYF.